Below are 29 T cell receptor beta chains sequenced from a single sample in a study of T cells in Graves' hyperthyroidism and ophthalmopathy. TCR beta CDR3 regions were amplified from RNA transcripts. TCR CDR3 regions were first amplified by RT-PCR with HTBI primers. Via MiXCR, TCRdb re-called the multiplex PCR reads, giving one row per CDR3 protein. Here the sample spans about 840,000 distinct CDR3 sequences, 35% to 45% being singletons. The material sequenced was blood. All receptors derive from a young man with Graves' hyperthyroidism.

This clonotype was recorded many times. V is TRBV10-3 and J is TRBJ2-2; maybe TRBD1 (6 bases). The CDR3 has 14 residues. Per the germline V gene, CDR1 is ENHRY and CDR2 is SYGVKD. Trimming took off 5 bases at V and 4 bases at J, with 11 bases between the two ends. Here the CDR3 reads CAISPLQGTGELFF. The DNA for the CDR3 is TGTGCCATCAGTCCTCTACAGGGCACCGGGGAGCTGTTTTTT.

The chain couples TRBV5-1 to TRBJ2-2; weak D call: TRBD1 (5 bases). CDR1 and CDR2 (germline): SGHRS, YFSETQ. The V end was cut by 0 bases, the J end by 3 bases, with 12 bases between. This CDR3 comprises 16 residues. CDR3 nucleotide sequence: TGCGCCAGCAGCTTGGAAGTTTCAGGGCACACCGGGGAGCTGTTTTTT. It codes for CASSLEVSGHTGELFF.

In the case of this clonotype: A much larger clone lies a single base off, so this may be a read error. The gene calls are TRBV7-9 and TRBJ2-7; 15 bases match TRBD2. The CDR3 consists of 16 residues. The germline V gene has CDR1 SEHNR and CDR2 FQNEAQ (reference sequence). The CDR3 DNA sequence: TGTGCCGGCAGCCCCCTCGGGACTAGCGGGAGGAGGGAGCAGTACTTC. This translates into CAGSPLGTSGRREQYF.

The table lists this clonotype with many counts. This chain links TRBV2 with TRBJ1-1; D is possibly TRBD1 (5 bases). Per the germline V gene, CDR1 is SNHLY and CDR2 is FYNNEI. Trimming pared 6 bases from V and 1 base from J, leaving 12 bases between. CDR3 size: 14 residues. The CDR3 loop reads CASRAGTENTEAFF. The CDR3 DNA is TGTGCCAGCAGGGCCGGGACGGAGAACACTGAAGCTTTCTTT.

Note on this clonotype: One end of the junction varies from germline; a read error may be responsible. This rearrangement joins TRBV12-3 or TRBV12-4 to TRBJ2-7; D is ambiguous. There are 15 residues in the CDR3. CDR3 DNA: TGTGCCAGCAGTTTAGAGGATTACCCTTCCTACGAGCGGTACTTC. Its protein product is CASSLEDYPSYERYF.

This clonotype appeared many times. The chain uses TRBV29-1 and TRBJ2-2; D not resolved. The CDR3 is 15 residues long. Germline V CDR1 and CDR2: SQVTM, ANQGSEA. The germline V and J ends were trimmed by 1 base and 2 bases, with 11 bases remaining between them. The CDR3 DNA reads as TGCAGCGTTGAAGTTGGGCAGCACAACACCGGGGAGCTGTTTTTT. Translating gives CSVEVGQHNTGELFF.

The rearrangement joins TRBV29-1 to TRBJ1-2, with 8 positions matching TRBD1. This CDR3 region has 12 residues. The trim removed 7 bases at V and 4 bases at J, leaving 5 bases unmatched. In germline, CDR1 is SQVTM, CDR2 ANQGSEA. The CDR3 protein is CSAGQDRYGYTF. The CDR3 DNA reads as TGCAGCGCGGGACAGGATCGCTATGGCTACACCTTC.

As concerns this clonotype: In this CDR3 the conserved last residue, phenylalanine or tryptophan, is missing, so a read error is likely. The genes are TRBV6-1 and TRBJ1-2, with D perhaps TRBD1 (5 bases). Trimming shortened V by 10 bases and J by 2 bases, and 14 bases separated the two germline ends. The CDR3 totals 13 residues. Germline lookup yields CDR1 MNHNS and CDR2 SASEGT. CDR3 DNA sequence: TGTGCCACCGAAAGCAGGGTCAACTATGGCTACACCTCC. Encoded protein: CATESRVNYGYTS.

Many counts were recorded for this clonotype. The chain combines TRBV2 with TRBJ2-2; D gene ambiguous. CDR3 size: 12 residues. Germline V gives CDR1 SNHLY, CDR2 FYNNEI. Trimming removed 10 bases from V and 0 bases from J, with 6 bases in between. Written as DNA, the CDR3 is TGTGCCATCCCTTCGAACACCGGGGAGCTGTTTTTT. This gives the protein CAIPSNTGELFF.

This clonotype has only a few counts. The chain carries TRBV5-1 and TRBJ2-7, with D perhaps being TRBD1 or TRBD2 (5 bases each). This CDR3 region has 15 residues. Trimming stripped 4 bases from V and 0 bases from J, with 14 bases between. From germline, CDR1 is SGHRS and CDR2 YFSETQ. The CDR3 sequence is CASSASGTPSYEQYF. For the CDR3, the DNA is TGCGCCAGCAGCGCCTCCGGGACCCCCTCCTACGAGCAGTACTTC.

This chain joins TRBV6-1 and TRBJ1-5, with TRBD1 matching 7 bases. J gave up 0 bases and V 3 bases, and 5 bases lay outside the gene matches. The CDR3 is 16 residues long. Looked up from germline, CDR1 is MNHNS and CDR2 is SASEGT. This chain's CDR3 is CASSEDRRYSNQPQHF. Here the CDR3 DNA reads TGTGCCAGCAGTGAGGACAGGCGATATAGCAATCAGCCCCAGCATTTT.

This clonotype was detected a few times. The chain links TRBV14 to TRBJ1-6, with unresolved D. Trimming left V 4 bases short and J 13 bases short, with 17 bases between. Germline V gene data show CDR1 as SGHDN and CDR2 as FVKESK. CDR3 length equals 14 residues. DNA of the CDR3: TGTGCCAGCAGCCCCTCTAGCGGTGGTCTTCCCCTCCACTTT. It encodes CASSPSSGGLPLHF.

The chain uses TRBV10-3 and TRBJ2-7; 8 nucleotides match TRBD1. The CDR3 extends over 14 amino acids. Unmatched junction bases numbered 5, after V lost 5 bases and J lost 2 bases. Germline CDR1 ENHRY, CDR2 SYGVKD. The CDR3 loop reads CAISPTGATYEQYF. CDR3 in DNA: TGTGCCATCAGTCCGACAGGGGCAACCTACGAGCAGTACTTC.

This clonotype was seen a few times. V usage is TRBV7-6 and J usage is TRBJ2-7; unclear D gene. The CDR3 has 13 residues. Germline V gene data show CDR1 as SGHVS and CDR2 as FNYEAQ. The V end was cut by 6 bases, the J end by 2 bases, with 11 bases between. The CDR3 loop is CASSYGRAYEQYF. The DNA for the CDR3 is TGTGCCAGCAGTTATGGCCGAGCCTACGAGCAGTACTTC. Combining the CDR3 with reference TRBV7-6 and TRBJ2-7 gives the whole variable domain GAGVSQSPRYKVTKRGQDVALRCDPISGHVSLYWYRQALGQGPEFLTYFNYEAQQDKSGLPNDRFSAERPEGSISTLTIQRTEQRDSAMYRCASSYGRAYEQYFGPGTRLTVT.

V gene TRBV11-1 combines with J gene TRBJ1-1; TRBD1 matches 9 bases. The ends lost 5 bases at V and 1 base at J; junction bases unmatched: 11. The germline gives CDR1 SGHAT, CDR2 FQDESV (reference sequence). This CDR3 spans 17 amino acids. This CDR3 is CASSTITGGQENTEAFF. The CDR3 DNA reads TGTGCCAGCAGCACGATCACAGGGGGCCAGGAGAACACTGAAGCTTTCTTT. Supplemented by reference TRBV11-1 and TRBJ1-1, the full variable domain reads EAEVAQSPRYKITEKSQAVAFWCDPISGHATLYWYRQILGQGPELLVQFQDESVVDDSQLPKDRFSAERLKGVDSTLKIQPAELGDSAMYLCASSTITGGQENTEAFFGQGTRLTVV.

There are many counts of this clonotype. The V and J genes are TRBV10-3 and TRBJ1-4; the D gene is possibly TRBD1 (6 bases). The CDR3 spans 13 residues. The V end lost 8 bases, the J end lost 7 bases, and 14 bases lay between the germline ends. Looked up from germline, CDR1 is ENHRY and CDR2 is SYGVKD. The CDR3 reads CAIQRGSFEKLFF. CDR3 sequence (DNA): TGTGCCATCCAAAGGGGGAGTTTTGAAAAACTGTTTTTT.

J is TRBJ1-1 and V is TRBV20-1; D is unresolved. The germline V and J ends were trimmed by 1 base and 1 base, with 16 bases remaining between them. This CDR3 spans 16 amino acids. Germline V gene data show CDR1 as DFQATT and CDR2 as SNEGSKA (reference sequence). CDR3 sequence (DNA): TGCAGTGCTAGAGCGGACGGCCGCCTAAAGAACACTGAAGCTTTCTTT. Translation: CSARADGRLKNTEAFF.

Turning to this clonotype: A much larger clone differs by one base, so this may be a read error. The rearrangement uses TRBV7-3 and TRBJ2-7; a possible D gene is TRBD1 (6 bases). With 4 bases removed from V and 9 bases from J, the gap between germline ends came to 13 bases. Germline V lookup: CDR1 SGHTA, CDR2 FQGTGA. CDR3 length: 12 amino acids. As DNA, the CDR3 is TGTGCCAGCAGCTCCGGCCGAGGGGGGCAGTACTTC. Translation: CASSSGRGGQYF.

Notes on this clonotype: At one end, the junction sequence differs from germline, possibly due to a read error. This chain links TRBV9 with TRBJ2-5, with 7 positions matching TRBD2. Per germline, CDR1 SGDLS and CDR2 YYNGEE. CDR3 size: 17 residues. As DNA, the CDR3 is TGTGCCAACAGCCAAGGACAAGGACTAACGGGGGGAGAGACCCAGTACTTC. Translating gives CANSQGQGLTGGETQYF.

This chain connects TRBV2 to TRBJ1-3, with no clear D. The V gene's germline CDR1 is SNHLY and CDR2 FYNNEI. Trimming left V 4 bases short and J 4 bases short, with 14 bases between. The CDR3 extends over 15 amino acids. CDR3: CASSGEGRHGNTIYF. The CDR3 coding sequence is TGTGCCAGCAGTGGCGAAGGGCGACACGGAAACACCATATATTTT.

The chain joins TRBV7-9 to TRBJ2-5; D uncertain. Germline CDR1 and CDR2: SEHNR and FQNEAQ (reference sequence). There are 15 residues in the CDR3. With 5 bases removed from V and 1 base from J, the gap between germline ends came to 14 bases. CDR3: CASSLFSRTQETQYF. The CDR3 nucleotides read TGTGCCAGCAGCCTATTCTCGCGGACCCAAGAGACCCAGTACTTC.

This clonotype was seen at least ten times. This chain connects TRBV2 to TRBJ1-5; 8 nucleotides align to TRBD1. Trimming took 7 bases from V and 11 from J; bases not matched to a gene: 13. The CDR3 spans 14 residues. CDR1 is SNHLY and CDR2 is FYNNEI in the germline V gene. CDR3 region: CASMPQGVKMAQHF. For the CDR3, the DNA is TGTGCCAGCATGCCACAGGGGGTGAAGATGGCCCAGCATTTT.

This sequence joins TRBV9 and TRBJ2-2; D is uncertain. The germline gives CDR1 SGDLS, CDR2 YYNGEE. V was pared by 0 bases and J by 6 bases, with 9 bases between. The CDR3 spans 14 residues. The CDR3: CASSVGGEPGELFF. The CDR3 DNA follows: TGTGCCAGCAGCGTAGGTGGGGAACCCGGGGAGCTGTTTTTT.

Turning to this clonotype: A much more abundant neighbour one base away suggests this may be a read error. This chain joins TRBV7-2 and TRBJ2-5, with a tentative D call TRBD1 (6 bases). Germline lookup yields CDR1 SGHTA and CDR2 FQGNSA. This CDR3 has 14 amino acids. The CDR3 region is CANSLTSGEETQYF. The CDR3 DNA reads TGTGCCAACAGCTTAACGTCAGGGGAGGAGACCCAGTACTTC.

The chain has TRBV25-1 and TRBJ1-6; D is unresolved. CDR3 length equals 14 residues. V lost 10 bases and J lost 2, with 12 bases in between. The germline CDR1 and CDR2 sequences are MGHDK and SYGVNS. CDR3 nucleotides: TGTGCCACCCAGAGGGTAACCTATAATTCACCCCTCCACTTT. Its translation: CATQRVTYNSPLHF. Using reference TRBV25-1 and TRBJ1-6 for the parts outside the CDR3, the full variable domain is EADIYQTPRYLVIGTGKKITLECSQTMGHDKMYWYQQDPGMELHLIHYSYGVNSTEKGDLSSESTVSRIRTEHFPLTLESARPSHTSQYLCATQRVTYNSPLHFGNGTRLTVT.

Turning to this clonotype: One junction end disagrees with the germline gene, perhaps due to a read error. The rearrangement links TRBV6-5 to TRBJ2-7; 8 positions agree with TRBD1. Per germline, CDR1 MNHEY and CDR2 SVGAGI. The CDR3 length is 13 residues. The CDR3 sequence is CACSYGQGSEQYF. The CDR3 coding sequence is TGTGCCTGCAGTTATGGACAGGGTAGTGAGCAGTACTTC.

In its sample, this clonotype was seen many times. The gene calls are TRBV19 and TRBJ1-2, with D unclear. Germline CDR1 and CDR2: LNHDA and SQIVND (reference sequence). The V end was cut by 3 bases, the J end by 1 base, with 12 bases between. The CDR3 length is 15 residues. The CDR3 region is CASSIPGRVNYGYTF. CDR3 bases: TGTGCCAGTAGTATCCCCGGCAGAGTTAACTATGGCTACACCTTC.

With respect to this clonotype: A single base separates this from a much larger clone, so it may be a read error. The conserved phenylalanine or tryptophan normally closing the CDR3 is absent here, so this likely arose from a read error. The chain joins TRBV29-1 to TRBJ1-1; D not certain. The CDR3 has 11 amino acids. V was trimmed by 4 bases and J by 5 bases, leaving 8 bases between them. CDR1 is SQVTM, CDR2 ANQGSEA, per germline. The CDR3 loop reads CSVGGMTEAFS. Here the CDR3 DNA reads TGCAGCGTTGGCGGAATGACTGAAGCTTTCTCT.

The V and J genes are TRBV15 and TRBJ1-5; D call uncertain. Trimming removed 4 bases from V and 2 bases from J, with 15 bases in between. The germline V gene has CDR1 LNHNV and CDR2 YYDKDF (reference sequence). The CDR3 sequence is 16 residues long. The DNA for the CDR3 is TGTGCCACCAGCAAGTGGAGACCGGTTGGCAATCAGCCCCAGCATTTT. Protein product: CATSKWRPVGNQPQHF.